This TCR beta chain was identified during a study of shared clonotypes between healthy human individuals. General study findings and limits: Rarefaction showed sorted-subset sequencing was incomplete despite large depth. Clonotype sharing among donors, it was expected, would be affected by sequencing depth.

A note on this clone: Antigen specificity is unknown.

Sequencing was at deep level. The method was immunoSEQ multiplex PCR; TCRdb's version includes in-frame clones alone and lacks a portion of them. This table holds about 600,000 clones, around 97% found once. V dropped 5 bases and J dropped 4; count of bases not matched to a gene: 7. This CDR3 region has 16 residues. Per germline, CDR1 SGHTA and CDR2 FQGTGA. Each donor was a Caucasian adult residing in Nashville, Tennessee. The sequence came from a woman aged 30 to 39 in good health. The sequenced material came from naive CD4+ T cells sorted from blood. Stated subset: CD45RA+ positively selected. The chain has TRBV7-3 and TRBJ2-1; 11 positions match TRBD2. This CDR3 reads CASSMTSGTTYNEQFF. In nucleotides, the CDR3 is TGTGCCAGCAGCATGACTAGCGGGACCACTTACAATGAGCAGTTCTTC.